Each of the 16 T cell receptor beta chains below was sequenced from the same sample in a study of cytomegalovirus exposure and HLA in healthy donors. PCR primers comprised 60 Vbeta and 13 Jbeta primers. Some clones are missing from TCRdb's copy, which holds only in-frame ones; the method was immunoSEQ multiplex PCR. The table lists over 110,000 clones, 80% of them singletons. Source material: PBMCs. These receptors all come from a man aged 40-49 years in good health and CMV-seronegative.

The gene calls are TRBV29-1 and TRBJ1-3; TRBD1 matches 8 bases. Trimming took 2 bases from V and 8 from J; bases not matched to a gene: 14. CDR3 length: 16 residues. Germline assignment: CDR1 SQVTM and CDR2 ANQGSEA. DNA of the CDR3: TGCAGCGTTGAAACTAGGAGACAGGGGATCCTAGACACCATATATTTT. The encoded protein is CSVETRRQGILDTIYF.

This clone was detected only a few times. The chain carries TRBV10-2 and TRBJ1-1, with D possibly matching TRBD1 (5 bases). Trimming took 8 bases from V and 0 from J, leaving 13 bases between them. The germline gives CDR1 WSHSY, CDR2 SAAADI. CDR3 size: 14 residues. CDR3 protein: CASRRGPMNTEAFF. For the CDR3, the DNA is TGCGCCAGCCGGCGGGGACCCATGAACACTGAAGCTTTCTTT.

This chain links TRBV7-2 with TRBJ2-7; D is ambiguous. Trimming cost V 5 bases and J 2 bases, with 16 bases left between them. The CDR3 runs to 15 residues. Germline CDR1 and CDR2: SGHTA and FQGNSA. The DNA of the CDR3 is TGTGCCAGCAGCCTAAGCAAAAGCAGGCCCTACGAGCAGTACTTC. Translating gives CASSLSKSRPYEQYF.

This chain connects TRBV6-1 to TRBJ1-2; D remains ambiguous. Germline V gives CDR1 MNHNS, CDR2 SASEGT. The CDR3 runs to 14 residues. The V end was cut by 2 bases, the J end by 4 bases, with 11 bases between. CDR3 protein: CASSETRGPYGYTF. In DNA, the CDR3 is TGTGCCAGCAGTGAAACTCGGGGTCCCTATGGCTACACCTTC.

This chain links TRBV11-2 with TRBJ2-7; 7 positions agree with TRBD2. Germline loops: CDR1 SGHAT, CDR2 FQNNGV. The trim removed 3 bases at V and 4 bases at J, leaving 3 bases unmatched. The length of the CDR3 is 13 residues. CDR3: CASSFRLAYEQYF. CDR3 nucleotide sequence: TGTGCCAGCAGCTTCCGACTAGCATACGAGCAGTACTTC.

This chain connects TRBV5-6 to TRBJ2-7; 7 bases line up with TRBD1. Unmatched junction bases numbered 5, after V lost 2 bases and J lost 3 bases. The CDR3 is 14 amino acids. Germline CDR1 SGHDT, CDR2 YYEEEE. Here the CDR3 DNA reads TGTGCCAGCAGCTTCTCGGACAGGCTCTACGAGCAGTACTTC. This codes for CASSFSDRLYEQYF.

The rearrangement uses TRBV9 and TRBJ2-2, with 10 bases matching TRBD2. The CDR3 totals 21 residues. The V gene's germline CDR1 is SGDLS and CDR2 YYNGEE. Trimming took 0 bases from V and 7 from J; bases not matched to a gene: 21. For the CDR3, the DNA is TGTGCCAGCAGCGTAGCTCCGCAGCGGGGGGGCCTAGGCTCAACTGGCGGGGAGCTGTTTTTT. Amino acid sequence: CASSVAPQRGGLGSTGGELFF.

The chain uses TRBV7-8 and TRBJ2-7; TRBD1 agrees at 8 bases. Germline V gene data show CDR1 as SGHVS and CDR2 as FQNEAQ. The CDR3 contains 15 residues. V was pared by 5 bases and J by 0 bases, with 6 bases of the junction left unmatched. The CDR3 sequence: CASSTGTGLSYEQYF. CDR3 DNA: TGTGCCAGCAGCACCGGGACAGGCCTCTCCTACGAGCAGTACTTC.

This rearrangement joins TRBV19 to TRBJ2-2; 7 bases map to TRBD1. The CDR3 runs 15 residues. Germline V gives CDR1 LNHDA, CDR2 SQIVND (reference sequence). J gave up 3 bases and V 8 bases, and 9 bases lay outside the gene matches. CDR3 amino acids: CASHTGATDTGELFF. As DNA, the CDR3 is TGTGCCAGTCATACAGGGGCTACGGACACCGGGGAGCTGTTTTTT.

CDR3 region: CASHREPNEKLFF. The DNA for the CDR3 is TGTGCCAGCCACAGGGAACCTAATGAAAAACTGTTTTTT. V and J are TRBV6-1 and TRBJ1-4, with a tentative D call TRBD1 (6 bases). The CDR3 consists of 13 residues. Per the germline V gene, CDR1 is MNHNS and CDR2 is SASEGT. The V and J ends lost 8 bases and 3 bases respectively, with 10 bases between them.

This chain links TRBV27 with TRBJ1-2, with 7 bases fitting TRBD1. The V and J ends lost 3 bases and 7 bases, in that order; junction bases with no gene match: 11. The CDR3 runs 15 residues. Germline CDR1 and CDR2: MNHEY and SMNVEV (reference sequence). The CDR3 here is CASSLGQGGFTGYTF. In DNA form, the CDR3 reads TGTGCCAGCAGTTTGGGCCAGGGGGGTTTTACTGGCTACACCTTC.

This clone was picked up one time. This rearrangement joins TRBV30 to TRBJ1-6; 8 nucleotides agree with TRBD1. The CDR3 runs to 13 residues. Germline CDR1 GTSNPN, CDR2 SVGIG (reference sequence). Trimming removed 3 bases from V and 10 bases from J; junction bases left unmatched: 5. The CDR3, as DNA: TGTGCCTGGAGCGGGACAGGCCTCTCACCCCTCCACTTT. This encodes CAWSGTGLSPLHF.

This clone was observed a handful of times. The chain couples TRBV11-3 to TRBJ2-1; 8 bases are shared with TRBD2. Germline CDR1 and CDR2: SGHNT and YENEEA. The V gene end was trimmed by 4 bases and the J gene end by 8 bases; junction bases not matched to a gene: 10. The CDR3 has 15 amino acids. Here the CDR3 reads CASSSGGASSDEQFF. The CDR3 nucleotides read TGTGCCAGCAGCTCCGGGGGGGCCAGTAGCGATGAGCAGTTCTTC.

The chain links TRBV30 to TRBJ1-5; TRBD1 matches at 8 bases. CDR3 length equals 13 residues. Trimming removed 2 bases from V and 7 bases from J; junction bases left unmatched: 4. CDR1 and CDR2 from the germline V gene are GTSNPN and SVGIG (reference sequence). The CDR3 DNA sequence: TGTGCCTGGAGTACAACAGGGGGACAGCCCCAGCATTTT. Translating it yields CAWSTTGGQPQHF.

The V call is TRBV7-6, the J call TRBJ1-6, with unresolved D. In germline, CDR1 is SGHVS, CDR2 FNYEAQ. The CDR3 is made up of 15 amino acids. Deletions cut 5 bases from V and 0 bases from J, with 8 bases between. The CDR3: CASSDSSSYNSPLHF. For the CDR3, the DNA is TGTGCCAGCAGCGACTCCAGCTCCTATAATTCACCCCTCCACTTT.

V gene TRBV9 combines with J gene TRBJ1-4, with D possibly TRBD1 on 5 matching bases. The V end was cut by 4 bases, the J end by 7 bases, with 20 bases between. The germline V gene encodes CDR1 SGDLS and CDR2 YYNGEE. This CDR3 has 16 amino acids. The CDR3 reads CASSPLVGQGGEKLFF. The CDR3 DNA reads TGTGCCAGCAGCCCCCTTGTGGGTCAGGGAGGTGAAAAACTGTTTTTT.